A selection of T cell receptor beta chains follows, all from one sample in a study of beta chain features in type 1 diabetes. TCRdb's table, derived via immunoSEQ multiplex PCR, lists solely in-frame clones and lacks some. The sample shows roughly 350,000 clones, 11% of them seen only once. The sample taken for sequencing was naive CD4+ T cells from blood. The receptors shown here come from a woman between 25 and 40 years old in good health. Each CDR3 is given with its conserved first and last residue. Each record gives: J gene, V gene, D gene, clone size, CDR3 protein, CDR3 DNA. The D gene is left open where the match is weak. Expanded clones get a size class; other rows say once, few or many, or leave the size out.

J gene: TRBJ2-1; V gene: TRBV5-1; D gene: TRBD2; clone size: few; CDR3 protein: CASSGGSGSNNEQFF; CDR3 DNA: TGCGCCAGCTCTGGAGGGAGCGGGAGCAACAATGAGCAGTTCTTC
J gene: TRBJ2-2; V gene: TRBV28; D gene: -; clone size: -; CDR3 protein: CASRYTNTGELFF; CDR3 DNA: TGTGCCAGCAGGTACACGAACACCGGGGAGCTGTTTTTT
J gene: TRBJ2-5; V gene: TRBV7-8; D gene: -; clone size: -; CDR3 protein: CASSSRDLTRGETQYF; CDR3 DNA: TGTGCCAGCAGCTCACGAGACCTAACCCGAGGAGAGACCCAGTACTTC
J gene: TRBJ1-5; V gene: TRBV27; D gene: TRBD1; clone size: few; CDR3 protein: CASSLTGVGGVQPQHF; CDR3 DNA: TGTGCCAGCAGTCTGACAGGGGTAGGCGGGGTTCAGCCCCAGCATTTT
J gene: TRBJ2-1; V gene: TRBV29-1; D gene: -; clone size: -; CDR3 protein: CSVEEGLRGRNEQFF; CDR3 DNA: TGCAGCGTTGAAGAAGGGTTACGGGGTCGGAATGAGCAGTTCTTC
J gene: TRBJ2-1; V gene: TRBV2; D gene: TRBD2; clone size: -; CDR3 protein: CASYGLAAYNEQFF; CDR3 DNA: TGTGCCAGCTACGGACTAGCGGCCTACAATGAGCAGTTCTTC
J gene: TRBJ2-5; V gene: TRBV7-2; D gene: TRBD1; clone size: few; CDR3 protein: CASSPRTGWETQYF; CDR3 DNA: TGTGCCAGCAGCCCCAGGACAGGGTGGGAGACCCAGTACTTC
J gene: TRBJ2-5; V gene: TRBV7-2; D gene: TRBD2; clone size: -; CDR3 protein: CASSLGAGGTGQETQYF; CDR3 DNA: TGTGCCAGCAGCTTAGGAGCGGGAGGAACGGGGCAAGAGACCCAGTACTTC
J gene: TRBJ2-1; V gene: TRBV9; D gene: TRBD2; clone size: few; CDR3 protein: CASSVVSSGSPEQFF; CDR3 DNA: TGTGCCAGCAGCGTAGTGTCTAGCGGGAGCCCTGAGCAGTTCTTC
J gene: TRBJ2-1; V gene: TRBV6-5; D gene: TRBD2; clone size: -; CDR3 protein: CATNPGTSGIDEQFF; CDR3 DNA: TGTGCCACCAACCCCGGGACTAGCGGGATTGATGAGCAGTTCTTC
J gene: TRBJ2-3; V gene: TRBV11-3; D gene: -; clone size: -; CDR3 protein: CASSLAGGAADTQYF; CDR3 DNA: TGTGCCAGCAGCTTAGCCGGGGGAGCAGCAGATACGCAGTATTTT
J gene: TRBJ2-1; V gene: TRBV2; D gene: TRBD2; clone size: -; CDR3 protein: CASSESWASGSSQFF; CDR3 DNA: TGTGCCAGCAGTGAAAGCTGGGCTAGCGGGAGCTCGCAGTTCTTC
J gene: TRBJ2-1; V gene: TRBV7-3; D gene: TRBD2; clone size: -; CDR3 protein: CASSPSGRGDEQFF; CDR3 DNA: TGTGCCAGCAGCCCTAGCGGGAGAGGGGATGAGCAGTTCTTC
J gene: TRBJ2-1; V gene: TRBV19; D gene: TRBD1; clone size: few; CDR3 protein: CASRNRGSSYNEQFF; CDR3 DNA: TGTGCCAGTAGGAACAGGGGGAGCTCCTACAATGAGCAGTTCTTC
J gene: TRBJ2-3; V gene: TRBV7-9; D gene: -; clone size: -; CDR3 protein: CASSFTAGGTDTQYF; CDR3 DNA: TGTGCCAGCAGCTTTACGGCCGGGGGCACAGATACGCAGTATTTT
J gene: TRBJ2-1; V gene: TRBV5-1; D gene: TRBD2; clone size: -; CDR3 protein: CASRSLAGNEQFF; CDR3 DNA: TGCGCCAGCAGATCCCTAGCGGGGAATGAGCAGTTCTTC
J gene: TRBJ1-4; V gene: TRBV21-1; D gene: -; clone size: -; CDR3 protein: CASSAWTGDEKLFF; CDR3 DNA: TGTGCCAGCAGCGCCTGGACAGGGGATGAAAAACTGTTTTTT